These 27 T cell receptor beta chains were sequenced from one sample in a study of T cell responses to AZD1222 COVID-19 vaccine. Sequencing used immunoSEQ multiplex PCR; TCRdb keeps in-frame clones, though not all of them. This table holds more than 100,000 clones, over 90% found once. Specimen: peripheral blood, collected on day 0 of AZD1222 vaccination. The receptors stem from an adult in good health.

CDR3 bases: TGCGCCAGCAGCTTGGATGGACAGGGTTACGAGCAGTACTTC. Protein product: CASSLDGQGYEQYF. The V gene is TRBV5-1, the J gene TRBJ2-7; 8 positions match TRBD1. This CDR3 is built from 14 residues. Germline V gene lookup returns CDR1 SGHRS and CDR2 YFSETQ. The junction had 3 bases not matched to a gene; V was cut back by 0 bases and J by 4 bases.

J is TRBJ2-3 and V is TRBV19; no clear D. Germline V lookup: CDR1 LNHDA, CDR2 SQIVND (reference sequence). Trimming shortened V by 2 bases and J by 2 bases, and 11 bases separated the two germline ends. The CDR3 is 15 residues long. The CDR3 nucleotides are TGTGCCAGTAGTATATCGGTAGTATCCACAGATACGCAGTATTTT. This translates into CASSISVVSTDTQYF. Together with reference TRBV19 and TRBJ2-3, the CDR3 gives the full variable domain: DGGITQSPKYLFRKEGQNVTLSCEQNLNHDAMYWYRQDPGQGLRLIYYSQIVNDFQKGDIAEGYSVSREKKESFPLTVTSAQKNPTAFYLCASSISVVSTDTQYFGPGTRLTVL.

This sequence joins TRBV6-5 and TRBJ1-1; TRBD1 is a possible D gene (6 bases). CDR3 length equals 16 residues. The germline CDR1 and CDR2 sequences are MNHEY and SVGAGI. Deletions cut 4 bases from V and 4 bases from J, with 19 bases between. DNA for the CDR3: TGTGCCAGCAGTTCGGTTTCTCTGGGGGCCGTCACTGAAGCTTTCTTT. Amino acids: CASSSVSLGAVTEAFF.

This chain uses TRBV5-6 with TRBJ1-4, with D perhaps matching TRBD1 (5 bases). Trimming left V 2 bases short and J 3 bases short, with 11 bases between. Looked up from germline, CDR1 is SGHDT and CDR2 is YYEEEE. CDR3 size: 15 residues. In DNA form, the CDR3 reads TGTGCCAGCAGCTTCTTTGACAGCCCTAATGAAAAACTGTTTTTT. It translates to CASSFFDSPNEKLFF. The variable domain in full, completed from reference TRBV5-6 and TRBJ1-4, reads DAGVTQSPTHLIKTRGQQVTLRCSPKSGHDTVSWYQQALGQGPQFIFQYYEEEERQRGNFPDRFSGHQFPNYSSELNVNALLLGDSALYLCASSFFDSPNEKLFFGSGTQLSVL.

This clone showed up just once. CDR3 bases: TGTGCCAGCAGCGTAGAGTCGCGGACGGCGGCAGAGCAGTACTTC. This gives the protein CASSVESRTAAEQYF. This chain uses TRBV9 with TRBJ2-7; D not certain. V dropped 0 bases and J dropped 7 bases, with 17 bases sitting between them. The CDR3 is 15 amino acids. Germline V gene lookup returns CDR1 SGDLS and CDR2 YYNGEE.

V and J are TRBV5-1 and TRBJ1-2; TRBD1 matches 8 bases. CDR3 size: 15 residues. Trimming at V came to 3 bases and at J to 4 bases, leaving 8 bases not matched to a gene. Germline V gives CDR1 SGHRS, CDR2 YFSETQ. The CDR3 DNA is TGCGCCAGCAGCTGGGACAGGTCTTCCATCTATGGCTACACCTTC. It yields the protein CASSWDRSSIYGYTF.

The chain carries TRBV7-2 and TRBJ2-7; TRBD2 is a possible D gene (6 bases). V was shortened by 5 bases and J by 0 bases, with 17 bases between the two germline ends. From germline, CDR1 is SGHTA and CDR2 FQGNSA. There are 16 residues in the CDR3. CDR3 in amino acids: CASSPRASEASYEQYF. The CDR3 DNA reads TGTGCCAGCAGCCCGAGGGCTAGCGAGGCCTCCTACGAGCAGTACTTC.

The chain has TRBV11-2 and TRBJ1-1; TRBD1 is a possible D gene (5 bases). Between the trimmed V and J ends, which lost 6 bases and 5 bases, there was a span of 13 bases. The germline gives CDR1 SGHAT, CDR2 FQNNGV. The CDR3 extends over 13 amino acids. CDR3 region: CASSYGAGTEAFF. CDR3 bases: TGTGCCAGCAGTTATGGGGCTGGGACTGAAGCTTTCTTT.

V usage is TRBV12-3 or TRBV12-4 and J usage is TRBJ1-5; D is uncertain. This CDR3 is built from 11 residues. V gave up 1 base and J gave up 5 bases, with 0 bases separating them. CDR3: CASSLDQPQHF. CDR3 DNA: TGTGCCAGCAGTTTAGATCAGCCCCAGCATTTT.

The rearrangement joins TRBV15 to TRBJ1-5; D may be TRBD1 (5 bases). The CDR3 runs to 17 residues. The V end was cut by 1 base, the J end by 0 bases, with 13 bases between. Germline CDR1 reads LNHNV; CDR2 reads YYDKDF (reference sequence). The CDR3 nucleotides are TGTGCCACCAGCAGAGGTTTCGGGGGGGATAGCAATCAGCCCCAGCATTTT. Its translation is CATSRGFGGDSNQPQHF.

This chain links TRBV24-1 with TRBJ2-7; 7 bases match TRBD2. J gave up 7 bases and V 2 bases, and 7 bases lay outside the gene matches. The CDR3 has 14 residues. Germline assignment: CDR1 KGHDR and CDR2 SFDVKD. CDR3 nucleotides: TGTGCCACCAGTGATTCGGCGGGAGCCGGGGAGCAGTACTTC. Protein: CATSDSAGAGEQYF.

This chain uses TRBV19 with TRBJ1-2; D is ambiguous. Trimming removed 3 bases at V and 3 bases at J, with 5 bases between. Germline V lookup: CDR1 LNHDA, CDR2 SQIVND (reference sequence). This CDR3 has 12 amino acids. The CDR3 here is CASSIADYGYTF. CDR3 bases: TGTGCCAGTAGTATCGCGGACTATGGCTACACCTTC.

The rearrangement joins TRBV9 to TRBJ1-3; unclear D gene. Trimming stripped 10 bases from V and 2 bases from J, with 19 bases between. The CDR3 is made up of 15 amino acids. CDR1 and CDR2 from the germline V gene are SGDLS and YYNGEE. The CDR3 protein is CASSPPRITGNTIYF. As DNA, the CDR3 is TGTGCCTCCTCTCCCCCAAGGATTACTGGAAACACCATATATTTT.

The chain couples TRBV5-1 to TRBJ2-5; 7 bases map to TRBD1. After removal of 0 bases from V and 5 bases from J, the junction contained 1 base not matched to a gene. Germline V gene lookup returns CDR1 SGHRS and CDR2 YFSETQ. The CDR3 covers 13 residues. The CDR3 spells CASSLVTGETQYF. CDR3 DNA sequence: TGCGCCAGCAGCTTGGTGACAGGGGAGACCCAGTACTTC.

The rearrangement joins TRBV29-1 to TRBJ1-1; TRBD1 aligns across 7 bases. The ends lost 2 bases at V and 2 bases at J; junction bases unmatched: 11. This CDR3 is 16 amino acids long. CDR1 is SQVTM and CDR2 is ANQGSEA in the germline V gene. The CDR3, as DNA: TGCAGCGTTGAAAGAGCTTCAGGGGGACCAAACACTGAAGCTTTCTTT. This codes for CSVERASGGPNTEAFF.

The J gene is TRBJ2-7, the V gene TRBV9, with TRBD1 as a possible D gene (6 bases). The CDR3 has 13 amino acids. The V gene's germline CDR1 is SGDLS and CDR2 YYNGEE. V was cut by 0 bases and J by 6 bases, with 10 bases left in between. The chain's CDR3 is CASSVELQGEQYF. CDR3 coding DNA: TGTGCCAGCAGCGTAGAGCTACAGGGCGAGCAGTACTTC.

V usage is TRBV7-2 and J usage is TRBJ1-1, with a tentative D call TRBD1 (6 bases). Trimming removed 4 bases at V and 5 bases at J, with 17 bases between. This CDR3 spans 15 amino acids. The germline gives CDR1 SGHTA, CDR2 FQGNSA. The CDR3: CASSSPGRGWTEAFF. In DNA form, the CDR3 reads TGTGCCAGCAGCTCCCCCGGGAGGGGGTGGACTGAAGCTTTCTTT.

This chain uses TRBV10-3 with TRBJ1-3, with D possibly being TRBD1 (5 bases). CDR1 and CDR2 from the germline V gene are ENHRY and SYGVKD. V was shortened by 2 bases and J by 4 bases, with 9 bases between the two germline ends. The CDR3 is 14 residues long. The CDR3 spells CAISEEGLGNTIYF. DNA of the CDR3: TGTGCCATCAGTGAGGAGGGGCTCGGAAACACCATATATTTT.

The rearrangement links TRBV6-5 to TRBJ2-7, with TRBD1 identical over 8 bases. CDR1 and CDR2 from the germline V gene are MNHEY and SVGAGI. This CDR3 spans 12 amino acids. Germline trimming cut 10 bases from V and 2 bases from J; bases unmatched to any gene: 4. CDR3 nucleotides: TGTGCCATCAGGACAGGGACCTACGAGCAGTACTTC. Encoded protein: CAIRTGTYEQYF.

This clone was observed a single time. The CDR3 DNA follows: TGTGCCAGCATTGGACGAACTGAAGCTTTCTTT. This translates into CASIGRTEAFF. The chain has TRBV6-5 and TRBJ1-1, with D hard to call. This CDR3 region has 11 residues. The germline gives CDR1 MNHEY, CDR2 SVGAGI. V was clipped by 7 bases and J by 5 bases, with 8 bases between them.

The chain uses TRBV5-1 and TRBJ2-3; perhaps D is TRBD1 or TRBD2 (5 bases each). The germline V gene has CDR1 SGHRS and CDR2 YFSETQ. CDR3 length: 14 residues. Trimming stripped 2 bases from V and 5 bases from J, with 12 bases between. The DNA of the CDR3 is TGCGCCAGCAGCTTATCCGGGACGGGAGATACGCAGTATTTT. As protein: CASSLSGTGDTQYF.

The V and J genes are TRBV7-9 and TRBJ2-4; D might be TRBD2 (6 bases). The CDR3 is 16 residues long. The germline CDR1 and CDR2 sequences are SEHNR and FQNEAQ (reference sequence). The germline V and J ends were trimmed by 1 base and 5 bases, with 15 bases remaining between them. The CDR3 reads CASSLGGGAQENIQYF. In nucleotides, the CDR3 is TGTGCCAGCAGCTTAGGTGGCGGGGCTCAGGAAAACATTCAGTACTTC.

The chain joins TRBV5-1 to TRBJ2-2, with D perhaps matching TRBD2 (5 bases). The V gene lost 0 bases and the J gene lost 7 bases, with 10 bases spanning the gap. This CDR3 contains 14 residues. Germline assignment: CDR1 SGHRS and CDR2 YFSETQ. The CDR3 spells CASSLVSSRGELFF. The CDR3 DNA sequence: TGCGCCAGCAGCTTGGTGTCTAGCCGCGGGGAGCTGTTTTTT. The whole variable domain, remainder taken from reference TRBV5-1 and TRBJ2-2, is KAGVTQTPRYLIKTRGQQVTLSCSPISGHRSVSWYQQTPGQGLQFLFEYFSETQRNKGNFPGRFSGRQFSNSRSEMNVSTLELGDSALYLCASSLVSSRGELFFGEGSRLTVL.

The V gene is TRBV11-3, the J gene TRBJ1-1; 8 bases are a match to TRBD1. V shed 1 base and J 1 base; nucleotides not matched to a gene: 5. This CDR3 has 16 residues. The germline V gene has CDR1 SGHNT and CDR2 YENEEA. Here the CDR3 reads CASSLGGQVANTEAFF. CDR3 bases: TGTGCCAGCAGCTTAGGGGGACAGGTAGCGAACACTGAAGCTTTCTTT.

CDR3 DNA: TGTGCCAGCTCACCCTCCGGCAGGGGCTATATGGAGAACACTGAAGCTTTCTTT. Protein: CASSPSGRGYMENTEAFF. The chain joins TRBV18 to TRBJ1-1, with a weak D call TRBD1 (6 bases). The CDR3 spans 18 residues. The V gene lost 3 bases and the J gene lost 1 base, with 21 bases spanning the gap. Germline V lookup: CDR1 KGHSH, CDR2 LQKENI.

The chain couples TRBV4-2 to TRBJ2-5, with a weak D call TRBD2 (5 bases). The V gene's germline CDR1 is LGHNA and CDR2 YNFKEQ. The CDR3 is made up of 15 amino acids. V was clipped by 1 base and J by 2 bases, with 11 bases between them. The CDR3 spells CASSQARGQQETQYF. The DNA of the CDR3 is TGTGCCAGCAGCCAAGCCCGGGGTCAGCAAGAGACCCAGTACTTC.

The CDR3 is CASSKTSPGTGGHEQYF. The CDR3 DNA reads TGTGCCAGCAGCAAGACTTCCCCCGGGACAGGGGGCCACGAGCAGTACTTC. The J gene is TRBJ2-7, the V gene TRBV7-9; TRBD1 aligns across 12 bases. Trimming took 5 bases from V and 5 from J; bases not matched to a gene: 13. This CDR3 is built from 17 residues. Looked up from germline, CDR1 is SEHNR and CDR2 is FQNEAQ (reference sequence).